This T cell receptor beta chain was profiled in a study of T cells after yellow fever vaccination. Study-wide points: Reappearing after the booster were most of the clones from primary vaccination (around 95% CD4, 70% to 90% CD8).

TCRdb redid the calling of the 5' RACE reads with MiXCR, one entry per CDR3 protein. The repertoire holds fewer than 450,000 distinct CDR3 sequences, with approximately 4.2% as singletons. Worth noting for this clonotype: Its cognate antigen is unknown.

This CDR3 contains 12 residues. Trimming cost V 4 bases and J 3 bases, with 5 bases left between them. CDR1 MNHEY and CDR2 SVGAGI come from the germline V gene. Here the sequenced sample was PBMCs, taken 5 days after the yellow fever booster vaccination. This chain connects TRBV6-5 to TRBJ2-3; D not resolved. This receptor was taken from a man aged 18 to 35 who received the YFV17D yellow fever vaccine. The CDR3 sequence: CASSSETDTQYF. As DNA, the CDR3 is TGTGCCAGCAGTTCAGAGACAGATACGCAGTATTTT.